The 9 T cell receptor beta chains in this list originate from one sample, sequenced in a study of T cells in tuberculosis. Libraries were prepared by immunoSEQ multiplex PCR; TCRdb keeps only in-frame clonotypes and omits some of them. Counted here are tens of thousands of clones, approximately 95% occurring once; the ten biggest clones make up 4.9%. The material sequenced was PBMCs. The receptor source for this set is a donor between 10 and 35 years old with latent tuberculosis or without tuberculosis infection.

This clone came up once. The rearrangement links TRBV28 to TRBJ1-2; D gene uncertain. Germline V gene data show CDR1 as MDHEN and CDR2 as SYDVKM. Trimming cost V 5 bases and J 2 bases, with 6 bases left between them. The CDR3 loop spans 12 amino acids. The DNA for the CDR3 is TGTGCCAGCAGTACCGGGAACTATGGCTACACCTTC. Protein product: CASSTGNYGYTF.

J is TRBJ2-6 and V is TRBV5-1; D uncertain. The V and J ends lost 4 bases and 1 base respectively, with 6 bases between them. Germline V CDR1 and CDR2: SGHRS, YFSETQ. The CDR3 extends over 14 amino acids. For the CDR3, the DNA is TGCGCCAGCAGCCCCTTGTCTGGGGCCAACGTCCTGACTTTC. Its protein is CASSPLSGANVLTF.

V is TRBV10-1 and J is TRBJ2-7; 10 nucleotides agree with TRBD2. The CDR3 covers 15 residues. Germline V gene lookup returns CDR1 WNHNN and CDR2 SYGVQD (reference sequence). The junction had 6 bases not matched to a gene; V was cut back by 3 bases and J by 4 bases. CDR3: CASSDEIAGGYEQYF. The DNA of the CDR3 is TGCGCCAGCAGTGATGAGATAGCGGGGGGATACGAGCAGTACTTC.

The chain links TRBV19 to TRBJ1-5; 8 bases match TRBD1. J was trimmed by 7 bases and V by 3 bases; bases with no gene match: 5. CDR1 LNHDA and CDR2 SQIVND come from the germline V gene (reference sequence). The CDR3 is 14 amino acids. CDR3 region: CASSIRGQGQPQHF. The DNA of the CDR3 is TGTGCCAGTAGTATCAGGGGGCAGGGACAGCCCCAGCATTTT.

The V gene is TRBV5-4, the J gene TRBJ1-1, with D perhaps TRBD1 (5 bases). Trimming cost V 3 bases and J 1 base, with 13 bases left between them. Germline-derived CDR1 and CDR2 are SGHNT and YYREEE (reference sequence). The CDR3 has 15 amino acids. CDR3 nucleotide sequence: TGTGCCAGCAGCTCCGCGGCCAGGGCGAACACTGAAGCTTTCTTT. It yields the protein CASSSAARANTEAFF.

In DNA form, the CDR3 reads TGTGCCCTACGCGGGGGGGATATGAACACTGAAGCTTTCTTT. Its protein is CALRGGDMNTEAFF. This rearrangement joins TRBV7-9 to TRBJ1-1; a possible D gene is TRBD1 (5 bases). Per germline, CDR1 SEHNR and CDR2 FQNEAQ (reference sequence). V lost 11 bases and J lost 0, with 16 bases in between. This CDR3 spans 14 amino acids.

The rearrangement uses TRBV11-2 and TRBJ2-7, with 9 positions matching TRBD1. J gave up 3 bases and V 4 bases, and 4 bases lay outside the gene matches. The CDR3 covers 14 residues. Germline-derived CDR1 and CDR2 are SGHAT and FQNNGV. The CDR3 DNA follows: TGTGCCAGCAGCTCCTGGACAGGGGTCTACGAGCAGTACTTC. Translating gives CASSSWTGVYEQYF.

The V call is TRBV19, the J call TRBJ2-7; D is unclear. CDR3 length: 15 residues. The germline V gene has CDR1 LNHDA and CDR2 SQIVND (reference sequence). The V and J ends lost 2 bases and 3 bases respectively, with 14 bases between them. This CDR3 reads CASSITTFMGYEQYF. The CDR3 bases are TGTGCCAGTAGTATAACGACTTTCATGGGCTACGAGCAGTACTTC.

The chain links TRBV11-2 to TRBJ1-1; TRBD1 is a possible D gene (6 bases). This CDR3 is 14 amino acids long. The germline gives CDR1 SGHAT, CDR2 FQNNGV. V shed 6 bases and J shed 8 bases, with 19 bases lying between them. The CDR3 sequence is CASSQNRGGQEAFF. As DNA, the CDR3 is TGTGCCAGCAGTCAAAATAGGGGGGGCCAAGAAGCTTTCTTT. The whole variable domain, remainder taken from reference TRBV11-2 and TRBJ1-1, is EAGVAQSPRYKIIEKRQSVAFWCNPISGHATLYWYQQILGQGPKLLIQFQNNGVVDDSQLPKDRFSAERLKGVDSTLKIQPAKLEDSAVYLCASSQNRGGQEAFFGQGTRLTVV.